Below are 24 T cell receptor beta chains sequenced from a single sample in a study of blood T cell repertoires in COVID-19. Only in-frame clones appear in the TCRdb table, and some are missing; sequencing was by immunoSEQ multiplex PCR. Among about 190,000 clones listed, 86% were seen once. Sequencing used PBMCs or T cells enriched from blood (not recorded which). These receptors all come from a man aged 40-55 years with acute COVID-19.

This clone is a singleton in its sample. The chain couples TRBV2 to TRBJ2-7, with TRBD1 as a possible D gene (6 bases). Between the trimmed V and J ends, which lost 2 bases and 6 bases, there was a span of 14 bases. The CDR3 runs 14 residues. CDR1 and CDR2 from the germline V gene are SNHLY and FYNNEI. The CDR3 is CASSEQGLIPEQYF. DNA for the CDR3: TGTGCCAGCAGTGAACAGGGGCTAATCCCCGAGCAGTACTTC.

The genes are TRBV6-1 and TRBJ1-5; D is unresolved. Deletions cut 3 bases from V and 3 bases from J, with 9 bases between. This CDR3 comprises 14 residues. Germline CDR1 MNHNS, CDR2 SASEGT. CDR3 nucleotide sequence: TGTGCCAGCAGTGATTCGGTTGCCAATCAGCCCCAGCATTTT. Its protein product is CASSDSVANQPQHF.

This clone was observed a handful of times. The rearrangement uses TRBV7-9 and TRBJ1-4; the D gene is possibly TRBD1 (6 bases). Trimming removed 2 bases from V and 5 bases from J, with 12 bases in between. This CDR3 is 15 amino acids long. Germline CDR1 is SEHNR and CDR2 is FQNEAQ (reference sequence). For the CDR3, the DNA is TGTGCCAGCAGCTTAAAAGAGGGGGAGAATGAAAAACTGTTTTTT. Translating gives CASSLKEGENEKLFF.

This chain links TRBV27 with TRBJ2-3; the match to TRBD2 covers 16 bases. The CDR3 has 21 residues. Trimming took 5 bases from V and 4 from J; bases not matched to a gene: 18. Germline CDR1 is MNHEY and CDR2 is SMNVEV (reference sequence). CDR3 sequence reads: CASSPIFSGTSGRALPDTQYF. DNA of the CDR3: TGTGCCAGCAGTCCAATATTCTCCGGGACTAGCGGGAGGGCTCTCCCAGATACGCAGTATTTT.

CDR3 in DNA: TGTGCCAGCAGCCCTGGGACAGGGGTAGGCTACACCTTC. Translation: CASSPGTGVGYTF. The V call is TRBV12-3 or TRBV12-4, the J call TRBJ1-2; 10 bases fit TRBD1. CDR3 length: 13 residues. V lost 6 bases, J lost 8 bases, and 6 bases stayed unmatched.

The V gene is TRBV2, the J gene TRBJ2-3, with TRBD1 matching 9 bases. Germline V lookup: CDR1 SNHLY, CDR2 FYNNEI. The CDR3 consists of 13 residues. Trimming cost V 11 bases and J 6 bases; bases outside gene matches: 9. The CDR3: CASGQGLFDTQYF. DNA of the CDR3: TGTGCCTCGGGACAGGGCTTGTTTGATACGCAGTATTTT.

The CDR3 loop is CASSFALHYEQYF. DNA of the CDR3: TGTGCCAGCAGCTTTGCGCTTCACTACGAGCAGTACTTC. The chain carries TRBV5-8 and TRBJ2-7, with D unclear. The V and J ends lost 2 bases and 3 bases respectively, with 9 bases between them. Germline CDR1 SGHTS, CDR2 YDEGEE. CDR3 length equals 13 residues.

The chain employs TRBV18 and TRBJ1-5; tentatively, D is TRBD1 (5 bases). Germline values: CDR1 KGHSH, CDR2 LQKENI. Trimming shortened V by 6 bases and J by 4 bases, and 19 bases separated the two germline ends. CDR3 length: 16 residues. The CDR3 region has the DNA TGTGCCAGCTCCCCGGGCCCGGGAGGGGATAATCAGCCCCAGCATTTT. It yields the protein CASSPGPGGDNQPQHF.

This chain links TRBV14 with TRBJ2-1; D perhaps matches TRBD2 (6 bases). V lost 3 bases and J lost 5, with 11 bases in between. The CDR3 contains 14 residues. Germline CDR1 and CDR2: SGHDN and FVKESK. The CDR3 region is CASSHWDFNNEQFF. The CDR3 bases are TGTGCCAGCAGCCATTGGGACTTTAACAATGAGCAGTTCTTC.

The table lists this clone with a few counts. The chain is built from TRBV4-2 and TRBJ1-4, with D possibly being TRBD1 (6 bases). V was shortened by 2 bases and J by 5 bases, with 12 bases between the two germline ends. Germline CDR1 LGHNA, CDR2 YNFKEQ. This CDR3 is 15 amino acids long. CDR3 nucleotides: TGTGCCAGCAGCCAACAATTCGGACAGAATGAAAAACTGTTTTTT. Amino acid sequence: CASSQQFGQNEKLFF.

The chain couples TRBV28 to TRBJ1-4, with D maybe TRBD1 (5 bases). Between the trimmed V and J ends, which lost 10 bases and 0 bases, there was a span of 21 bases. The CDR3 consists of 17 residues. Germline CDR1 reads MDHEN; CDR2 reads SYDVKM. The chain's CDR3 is CAIWAGTGVATNEKLFF. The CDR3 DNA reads TGTGCCATCTGGGCCGGGACGGGAGTTGCAACTAATGAAAAACTGTTTTTT.

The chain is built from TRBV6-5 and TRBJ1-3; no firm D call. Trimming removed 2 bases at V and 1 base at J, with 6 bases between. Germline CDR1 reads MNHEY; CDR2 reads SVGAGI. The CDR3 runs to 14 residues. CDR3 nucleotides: TGTGCCAGCAGTTACGAGACTTCTGGAAACACCATATATTTT. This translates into CASSYETSGNTIYF.

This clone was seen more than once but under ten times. The CDR3 sequence: CATSDSGLAGVGEQFF. Here the CDR3 DNA reads TGTGCCACCAGTGATTCCGGACTAGCGGGAGTCGGTGAGCAGTTCTTC. The chain couples TRBV24-1 to TRBJ2-1; TRBD2 matches at 13 bases. Germline V gene lookup returns CDR1 KGHDR and CDR2 SFDVKD. The V and J ends lost 2 bases and 9 bases, in that order; junction bases with no gene match: 6. The CDR3 has 16 residues.

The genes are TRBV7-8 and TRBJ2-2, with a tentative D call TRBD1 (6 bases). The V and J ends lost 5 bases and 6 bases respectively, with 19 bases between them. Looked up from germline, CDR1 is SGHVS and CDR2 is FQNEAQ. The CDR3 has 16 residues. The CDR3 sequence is CASSPGIRQAPGELFF. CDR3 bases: TGTGCCAGCAGCCCGGGGATTCGACAGGCACCCGGGGAGCTGTTTTTT.

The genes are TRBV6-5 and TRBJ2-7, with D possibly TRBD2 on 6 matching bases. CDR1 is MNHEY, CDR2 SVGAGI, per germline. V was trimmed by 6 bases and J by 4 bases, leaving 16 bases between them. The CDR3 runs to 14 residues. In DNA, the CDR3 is TGTGCCAGCAGGACGCAGGGACGGGGGTACGAGCAGTACTTC. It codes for CASRTQGRGYEQYF.

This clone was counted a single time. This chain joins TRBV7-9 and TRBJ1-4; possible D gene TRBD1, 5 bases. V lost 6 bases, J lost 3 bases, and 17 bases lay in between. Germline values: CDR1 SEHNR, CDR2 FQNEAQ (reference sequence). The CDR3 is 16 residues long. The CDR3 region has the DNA TGTGCCAGCAGGCATACACATTCAGGGCCTAATGAAAAACTGTTTTTT. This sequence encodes CASRHTHSGPNEKLFF.

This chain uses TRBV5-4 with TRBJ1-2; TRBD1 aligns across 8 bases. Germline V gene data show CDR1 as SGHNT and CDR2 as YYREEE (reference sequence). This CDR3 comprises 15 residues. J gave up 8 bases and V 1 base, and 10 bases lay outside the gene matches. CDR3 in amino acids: CASSLSGQAYGGYTF. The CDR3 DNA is TGTGCCAGCAGCTTGTCGGGACAGGCCTATGGGGGCTACACCTTC.

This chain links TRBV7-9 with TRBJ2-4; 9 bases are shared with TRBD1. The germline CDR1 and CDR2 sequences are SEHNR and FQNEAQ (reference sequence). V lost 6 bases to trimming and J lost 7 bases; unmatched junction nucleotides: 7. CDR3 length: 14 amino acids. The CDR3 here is CASRPGQGGNIQYF. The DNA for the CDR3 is TGTGCCAGCAGACCGGGACAGGGAGGTAACATTCAGTACTTC.

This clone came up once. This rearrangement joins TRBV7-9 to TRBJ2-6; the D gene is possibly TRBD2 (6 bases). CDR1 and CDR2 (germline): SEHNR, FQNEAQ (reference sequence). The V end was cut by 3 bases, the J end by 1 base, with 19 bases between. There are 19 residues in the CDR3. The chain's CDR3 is CASSFRRGPASSGANVLTF. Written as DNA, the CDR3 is TGTGCCAGCAGCTTTAGGCGGGGCCCGGCGTCATCTGGGGCCAACGTCCTGACTTTC. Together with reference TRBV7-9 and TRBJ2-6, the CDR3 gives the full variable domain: DTGVSQNPRHKITKRGQNVTFRCDPISEHNRLYWYRQTLGQGPEFLTYFQNEAQLEKSRLLSDRFSAERPKGSFSTLEIQRTEQGDSAMYLCASSFRRGPASSGANVLTFGAGSRLTVL.

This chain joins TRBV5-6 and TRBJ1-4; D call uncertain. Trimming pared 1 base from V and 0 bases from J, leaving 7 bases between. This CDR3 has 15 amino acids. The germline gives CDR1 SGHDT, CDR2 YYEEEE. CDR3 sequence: CASSLRRATNEKLFF. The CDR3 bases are TGTGCCAGCAGCTTGAGGAGAGCAACTAATGAAAAACTGTTTTTT.

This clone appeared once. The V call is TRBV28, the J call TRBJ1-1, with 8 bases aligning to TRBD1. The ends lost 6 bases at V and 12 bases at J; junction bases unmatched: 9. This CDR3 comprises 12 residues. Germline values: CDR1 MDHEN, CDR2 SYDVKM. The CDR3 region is CASRSGTGSSFF. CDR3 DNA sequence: TGTGCCAGCAGGTCCGGGACAGGAAGCTCTTTCTTT.

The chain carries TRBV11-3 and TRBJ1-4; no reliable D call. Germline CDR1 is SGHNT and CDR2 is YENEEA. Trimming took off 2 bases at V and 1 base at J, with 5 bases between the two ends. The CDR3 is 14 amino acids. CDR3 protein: CASSLSRTNEKLFF. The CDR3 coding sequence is TGTGCCAGCAGCTTATCGAGAACTAATGAAAAACTGTTTTTT.

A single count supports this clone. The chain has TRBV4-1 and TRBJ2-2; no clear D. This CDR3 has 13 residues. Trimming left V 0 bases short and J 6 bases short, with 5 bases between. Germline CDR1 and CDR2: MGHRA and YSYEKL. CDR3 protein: CASSQDSAGELFF. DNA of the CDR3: TGCGCCAGCAGCCAAGATTCGGCCGGGGAGCTGTTTTTT.

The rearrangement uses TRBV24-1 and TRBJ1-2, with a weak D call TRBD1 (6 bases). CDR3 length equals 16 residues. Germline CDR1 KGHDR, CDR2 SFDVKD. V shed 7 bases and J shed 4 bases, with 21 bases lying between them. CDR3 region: CATSPGHTVYGYGYTF. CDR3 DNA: TGTGCCACCAGCCCGGGACATACTGTTTATGGCTATGGCTACACCTTC.